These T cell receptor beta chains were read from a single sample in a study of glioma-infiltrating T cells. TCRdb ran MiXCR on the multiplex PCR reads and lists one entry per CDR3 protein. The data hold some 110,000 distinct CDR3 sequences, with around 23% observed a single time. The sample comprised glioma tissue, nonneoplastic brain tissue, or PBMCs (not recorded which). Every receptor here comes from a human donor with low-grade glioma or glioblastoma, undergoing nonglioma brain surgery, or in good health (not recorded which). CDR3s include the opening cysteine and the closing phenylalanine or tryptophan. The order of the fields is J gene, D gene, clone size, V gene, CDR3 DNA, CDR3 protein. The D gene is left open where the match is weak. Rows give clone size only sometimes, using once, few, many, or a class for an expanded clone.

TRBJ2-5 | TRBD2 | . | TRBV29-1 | TGCAGCGCGAAGCGGGACTTTCAAGAGACCCAGTACTTC | CSAKRDFQETQYF
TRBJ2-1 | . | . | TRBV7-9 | TGTGCCAGCAACGACTATATCGGAAACAATGAGCAGTTCTTC | CASNDYIGNNEQFF
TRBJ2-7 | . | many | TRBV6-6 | TGTGCCAGCAGTTACTCGGACCCTCCCAGATACGAGCAGTACTTC | CASSYSDPPRYEQYF
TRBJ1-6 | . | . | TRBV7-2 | TGTGCCAGCAGCTTAGAATGGGGCTCCTATAATTCACCCCTCCACTTT | CASSLEWGSYNSPLHF
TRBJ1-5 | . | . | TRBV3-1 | TGTGCCAGCAGCCAAGGGGATCAGCCCCAGCATTTT | CASSQGDQPQHF
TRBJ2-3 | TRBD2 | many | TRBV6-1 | TGTGCCAGCAGTGCCGGGACTAGCGGAGCAGATACGCAGTATTTT | CASSAGTSGADTQYF
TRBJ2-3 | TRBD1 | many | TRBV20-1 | TGCAGTGCTAGAGGACAGGGAGCGCAGTATTTT | CSARGQGAQYF
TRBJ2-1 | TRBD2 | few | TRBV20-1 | TGCAGTGCTAGGGCCGGGACTAGCCTCAATGGGCAGTTCTTC | CSARAGTSLNGQFF
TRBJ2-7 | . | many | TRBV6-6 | TGTGCCAGCAGTTACACAGCTTATGAGCAGTACTTC | CASSYTAYEQYF
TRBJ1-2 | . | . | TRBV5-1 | TGCGCCAGCAGCCCGGACACAGGGTACAGCTATGGCTACACCTTC | CASSPDTGYSYGYTF
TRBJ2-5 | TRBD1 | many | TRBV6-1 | TGTGCCAGCAGTTCCCGGGACAGGGGTCAAGAGACCCAGTACTTC | CASSSRDRGQETQYF
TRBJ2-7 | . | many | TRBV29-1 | TGCAGCGTTGAGTACACCCAAGACAGCTCCTACGAGCAGTACTTC | CSVEYTQDSSYEQYF
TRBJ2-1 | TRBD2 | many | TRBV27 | TGTGCCAGCAGGGGGACTAGCGGGGATACCTACAATGAGCAGTTCTTC | CASRGTSGDTYNEQFF
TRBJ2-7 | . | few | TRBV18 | TGTGCCAGCTCACTGTGGGGAGAGTTGTACGAGCAGTACTTC | CASSLWGELYEQYF
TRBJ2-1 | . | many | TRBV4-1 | TGCGCCAGCAGCCAAGAATTTGGGGGGCAGTACAATGAGCAGTTCTTC | CASSQEFGGQYNEQFF
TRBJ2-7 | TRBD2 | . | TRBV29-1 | TGCAGCGTTGAGGGGACTTGGCGGGAGAGGGGCTCCTACGAGCAGTACTTC | CSVEGTWRERGSYEQYF
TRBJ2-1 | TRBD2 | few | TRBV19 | TGTGCCAGTAGTATCCGCCCAGGACTAGCGCTGGAGAATGAGCAGTTCTTC | CASSIRPGLALENEQFF
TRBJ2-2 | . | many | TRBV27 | TGTGCCAGCAGTTTAGGGGCGCGGAACACCGGGGAGCTGTTTTTT | CASSLGARNTGELFF
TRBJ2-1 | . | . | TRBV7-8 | TGTGCCAGCAGCTTAGCGGGAGCCTACAATGAGCAGTTCTTC | CASSLAGAYNEQFF
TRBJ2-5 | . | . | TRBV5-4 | TGTGCCAGCAGCTTCACAGGGCAAGAGACCCAGTACTTC | CASSFTGQETQYF
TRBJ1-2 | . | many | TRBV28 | TGTGCCAGCAGTGAGTTGACGGAGAACTATGGCTACACCTTC | CASSELTENYGYTF
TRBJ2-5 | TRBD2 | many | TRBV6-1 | TGTGCCAGCAGGAAGACTAGCGGGAATCTGGAGACCCAGTACTTC | CASRKTSGNLETQYF
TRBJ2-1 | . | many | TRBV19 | TGTGCCAGTAGTACAACCCGGGACACGAACAATGAGCAGTTCTTC | CASSTTRDTNNEQFF
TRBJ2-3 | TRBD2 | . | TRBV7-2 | TGTGTCAGCAGCTTAGTTGTTTCCGGGACTAGCTGCCCAGATACGCAGTATTTT | CVSSLVVSGTSCPDTQYF
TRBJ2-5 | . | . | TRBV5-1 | TGCGCCAGCAGCTTGGAGGCACAAGAGACCCATTACTTC | CASSLEAQETHYF
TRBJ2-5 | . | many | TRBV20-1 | TGCAGTGCTAGCCGGCGAGGGTCGGTGACCCAGTACTTC | CSASRRGSVTQYF
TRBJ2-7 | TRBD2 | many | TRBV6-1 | TGTGCCAGCAGTGTGGACGCGGGAGGCGAAATCGAGCAGTACTTC | CASSVDAGGEIEQYF
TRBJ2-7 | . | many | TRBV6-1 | TGTGCCAGCAGTACAGGGCTATCCTACGAGCAGTACTTC | CASSTGLSYEQYF
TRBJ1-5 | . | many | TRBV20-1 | TGCAGTGCTAGAGAGTCCAGGCTTAGGACAAGCAATCAGCCCCAGCATTTT | CSARESRLRTSNQPQHF
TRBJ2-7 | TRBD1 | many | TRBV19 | TGTGCCAGTAGTATCCCGGGACAGACCTACGAGCAGTACTTC | CASSIPGQTYEQYF
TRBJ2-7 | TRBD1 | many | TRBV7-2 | TGTGCCAGCACCGCGGGGACAGGGGTGATGGGCGAGCAGTACTTC | CASTAGTGVMGEQYF
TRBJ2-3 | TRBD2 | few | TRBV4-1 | TGCGCCAGCAGCCAAGTACTCCCCATGGGGGAGGGCTTTCGGGATACGCAGTATTTT | CASSQVLPMGEGFRDTQYF
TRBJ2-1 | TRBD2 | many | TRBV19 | TGTGCCAGTAAGCTAGCGGGGAAATACAATGAGCAGTTCTTC | CASKLAGKYNEQFF
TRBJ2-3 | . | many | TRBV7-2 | TGTGCCAGCAGCTTAGGGACAGTCACCGATACGCAGTATTTT | CASSLGTVTDTQYF
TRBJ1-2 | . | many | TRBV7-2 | TGTGCCAGCAGCCTCCCCGGGGCTAACTATGGCTACACCTTC | CASSLPGANYGYTF
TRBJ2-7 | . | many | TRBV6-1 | TGTTCGAGGACAGCCCTCTACGAGCAGTACTTC | CSRTALYEQYF
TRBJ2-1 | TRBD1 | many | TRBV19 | TGTGCCAGTAGAGAAATGGGACAGAAGGACAATGAGCAGTTCTTC | CASREMGQKDNEQFF
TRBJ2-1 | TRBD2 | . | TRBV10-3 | TGTGCCATACCGGGACTACCTGACAATGAGCAGTTCTTC | CAIPGLPDNEQFF
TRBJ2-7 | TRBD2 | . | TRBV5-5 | TGTGCCAGCAGCTGGACTAGCGGGAACTACGAGCAGTACTTC | CASSWTSGNYEQYF
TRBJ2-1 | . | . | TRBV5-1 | TGCGCCAGCAGCTTGCGGCAGCTGAGCTCCTACAATGAGCAGTTCTTC | CASSLRQLSSYNEQFF
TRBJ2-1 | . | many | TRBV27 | TGTGCCAGCAGTTTACAAGGCAGAGGGCCCTCCAGCTATTACAATGAGCAGTTCTTC | CASSLQGRGPSSYYNEQFF
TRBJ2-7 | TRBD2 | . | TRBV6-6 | TGTGCCAGCAGTTCCGGGACTAGCGGCTACGAGCAGTACTTC | CASSSGTSGYEQYF